Below, one TCR beta chain is given with its context. Its antigen is not identified. Punch biopsies of lesional scalp, plus peripheral blood, were taken from alopecia areata patients. RNA was isolated and reverse transcribed to cDNA, the sequencing template. Profiled with immunoSEQ multiplex PCR; TCRdb holds only in-frame clones, not every one. Of approximately 89,000 clones listed, around 44% are singletons. The entry originates in a study of CD8+ T cells in alopecia areata. Study results and caveats: Unlike in mice, where it was clearer, TCR sharing across patients was less clear, possibly HLA-related. Scalp specimens additionally yield sequences from normal skin's resident alphabeta T cells.

V shed 1 base and J shed 0 bases, with 7 bases lying between them. The CDR3 length is 14 residues. Germline CDR1 GTSNPN, CDR2 SVGIG (reference sequence). What was sequenced was CD4+ T cells sorted from blood. The genes are TRBV30 and TRBJ1-5; a weak D match, TRBD1 (5 bases). This TCR was sampled from a human donor with alopecia areata. In nucleotides, the CDR3 is TGTGCCTGGAGTGGACAGCATAGCAATCAGCCCCAGCATTTT. Its translation is CAWSGQHSNQPQHF.